The next 14 T cell receptor beta chains were all read from a single sample in a study of T cell responses to AZD1222 COVID-19 vaccine. The table came from immunoSEQ multiplex PCR; TCRdb's copy has only in-frame clones and leaves some out. The data hold 150,000 to 200,000 clones, with roughly 88% observed a single time. This material consisted of peripheral blood, taken 28 days after the second AZD1222 dose. These receptors were taken from an adult who received the AZD1222 COVID-19 vaccine.

CDR3 nucleotide sequence: TGTGCCAGCAGTTCAGGGGGTAGCAATCAGCCCCAGCATTTT. Its protein is CASSSGGSNQPQHF. This chain joins TRBV27 and TRBJ1-5; 7 nucleotides align to TRBD1. Germline V gene lookup returns CDR1 MNHEY and CDR2 SMNVEV (reference sequence). The CDR3 spans 14 residues. J lost 0 bases, V lost 4 bases, and 0 bases had no gene match.

The chain recombines TRBV3-1 (or the pseudogene TRBV3-2) with TRBJ2-5; unclear D gene. The ends were cut back, 1 base at V and 2 bases at J, with 2 bases in the middle. The germline V gene encodes CDR1 LGHDT and CDR2 YNNKEL (reference sequence). The CDR3 is 12 amino acids. CDR3 bases: TGTGCCAGCAGCCAAGTTCAAGAGACCCAGTACTTC. Translated: CASSQVQETQYF.

This rearrangement joins TRBV23-1 to TRBJ2-7, with TRBD2 identical over 12 bases. TRBV23-1 is reported as an ORF; its role is uncertain. CDR3 length: 21 residues. The junction had 22 bases not matched to a gene; V was cut back by 4 bases and J by 3 bases. The CDR3 protein is CASSLILGAAPWTSGDYEQYF. The DNA for the CDR3 is TGCGCCAGCAGTCTTATCCTAGGAGCCGCGCCTTGGACTAGCGGGGACTACGAGCAGTACTTC.

V and J are TRBV28 and TRBJ1-1; the D gene is possibly TRBD1 (6 bases). From germline, CDR1 is MDHEN and CDR2 SYDVKM. The CDR3 has 12 amino acids. V was shortened by 7 bases and J by 8 bases, with 14 bases between the two germline ends. The CDR3 coding sequence is TGTGCCAGCACCGTGGTGGGGGCCGAAGCTTTCTTT. It translates to CASTVVGAEAFF.

This chain uses TRBV11-2 with TRBJ2-7, with TRBD1 identical over 7 bases. V was pared by 5 bases and J by 1 base, with 5 bases of the junction left unmatched. CDR1 and CDR2 from the germline V gene are SGHAT and FQNNGV. The CDR3 spans 14 residues. The CDR3 bases are TGTGCCAGCAGCCCTCGACAGGGTTCCTACGAGCAGTACTTC. Translating gives CASSPRQGSYEQYF.

The chain couples TRBV19 to TRBJ1-2; 7 nucleotides match TRBD1. In germline, CDR1 is LNHDA, CDR2 SQIVND (reference sequence). The CDR3 has 18 residues. V lost 0 bases and J lost 1; bases outside the gene matches: 11. The DNA of the CDR3 is TGTGCCAGTAGTATAGATCTTGGCGGGACAGAGGGTAACTATGGCTACACCTTC. This encodes CASSIDLGGTEGNYGYTF.

Remarks on this clone: Other DNA sequences within the sample encode an identical CDR3. This sequence joins TRBV2 and TRBJ2-5; a possible D gene is TRBD2 (5 bases). The CDR3 length is 14 residues. Between the trimmed V and J ends, which lost 1 base and 4 bases, there was a span of 10 bases. Looked up from germline, CDR1 is SNHLY and CDR2 is FYNNEI. The CDR3 loop is CASSEGLAGETQYF. The CDR3 nucleotides are TGTGCCAGCAGTGAAGGCCTAGCAGGAGAGACCCAGTACTTC.

The CDR3: CASSYPDSPLHF. CDR3 DNA sequence: TGTGCCAGCAGCTACCCCGATTCACCCCTCCACTTT. The genes are TRBV7-9 and TRBJ1-6; D unresolved. CDR3 length equals 12 residues. Germline values: CDR1 SEHNR, CDR2 FQNEAQ (reference sequence). Trimming left V 4 bases short and J 8 bases short, with 6 bases between.

This clone showed up just a few times. The gene calls are TRBV29-1 and TRBJ1-2, with 8 bases aligning to TRBD1. Trimming removed 6 bases from V and 4 bases from J; junction bases left unmatched: 7. Germline V gene lookup returns CDR1 SQVTM and CDR2 ANQGSEA. This CDR3 is built from 13 residues. CDR3 sequence (DNA): TGCAGCGTCCCAGGGGGCTCAATCTATGGCTACACCTTC. It yields the protein CSVPGGSIYGYTF.

V usage is TRBV6-2 or TRBV6-3 and J usage is TRBJ1-1, with a tentative D call TRBD1 (6 bases). CDR1 is MNHEY and CDR2 is SVGEGT in the germline V gene. This CDR3 spans 13 amino acids. The germline V and J ends were trimmed by 2 bases and 4 bases, with 8 bases remaining between them. The CDR3 loop is CASSYAGATEAFF. The CDR3 DNA sequence: TGTGCCAGCAGTTACGCGGGGGCCACTGAAGCTTTCTTT.

The chain couples TRBV5-1 to TRBJ2-1, with 7 bases that match TRBD1. The CDR3 is made up of 15 amino acids. Germline assignment: CDR1 SGHRS and CDR2 YFSETQ. J lost 9 bases, V lost 0 bases, and 9 bases had no gene match. This CDR3 reads CASSLDGDRVGEQFF. The DNA of the CDR3 is TGCGCCAGCAGCTTGGACGGAGACAGGGTAGGTGAGCAGTTCTTC.

This rearrangement joins TRBV7-2 to TRBJ2-1; tentatively, D is TRBD1 or TRBD2 (6 bases each). Trimming cost V 2 bases and J 9 bases, with 14 bases left between them. Germline loops: CDR1 SGHTA, CDR2 FQGNSA. The CDR3 loop spans 14 amino acids. The CDR3 loop reads CASSLNGGGGEQFF. The CDR3 DNA follows: TGTGCCAGCAGCTTAAATGGAGGGGGAGGTGAGCAGTTCTTC.

This sequence joins TRBV20-1 and TRBJ1-1, with a possible D match to TRBD1 (5 bases). V gave up 1 base and J gave up 9 bases, with 9 bases separating them. There are 11 residues in the CDR3. Per germline, CDR1 DFQATT and CDR2 SNEGSKA (reference sequence). Written as DNA, the CDR3 is TGCAGTGCTAGAGTGGGGGGGAAAGCTTTCTTT. The encoded protein is CSARVGGKAFF.

The rearrangement joins TRBV7-6 to TRBJ2-5; D unresolved. This CDR3 is 8 amino acids long. Germline V gives CDR1 SGHVS, CDR2 FNYEAQ. Here the CDR3 reads CVQETQYF. DNA for the CDR3: TGTGTTCAAGAGACCCAGTACTTC.